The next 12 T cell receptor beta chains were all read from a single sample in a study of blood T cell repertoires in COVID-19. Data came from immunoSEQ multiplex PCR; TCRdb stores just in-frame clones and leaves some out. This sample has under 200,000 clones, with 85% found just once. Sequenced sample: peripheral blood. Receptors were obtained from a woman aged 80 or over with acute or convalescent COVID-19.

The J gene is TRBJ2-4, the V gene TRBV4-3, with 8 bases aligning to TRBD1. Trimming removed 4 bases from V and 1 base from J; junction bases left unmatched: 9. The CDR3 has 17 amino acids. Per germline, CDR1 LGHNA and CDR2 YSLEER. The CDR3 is CASSLAFRDRAKNIQYF. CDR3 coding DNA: TGCGCCAGCAGCCTCGCGTTTAGGGACAGGGCCAAAAACATTCAGTACTTC.

In DNA form, the CDR3 reads TGTGCCAGCAGGGGATTTCCGGGACACTACTACGAGCAGTACTTC. Encoded protein: CASRGFPGHYYEQYF. The rearrangement links TRBV6-4 to TRBJ2-7; tentatively, D is TRBD1 (6 bases). Trimming left V 6 bases short and J 3 bases short, with 18 bases between. Per germline, CDR1 MRHNA and CDR2 SNTAGT. This CDR3 spans 15 amino acids.

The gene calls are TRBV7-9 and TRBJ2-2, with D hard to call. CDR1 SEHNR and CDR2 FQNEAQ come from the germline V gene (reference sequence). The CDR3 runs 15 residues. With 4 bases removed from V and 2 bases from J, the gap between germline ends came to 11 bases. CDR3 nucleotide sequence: TGTGCCAGCAGCTCGACAACGCTTAACACCGGGGAGCTGTTTTTT. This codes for CASSSTTLNTGELFF.

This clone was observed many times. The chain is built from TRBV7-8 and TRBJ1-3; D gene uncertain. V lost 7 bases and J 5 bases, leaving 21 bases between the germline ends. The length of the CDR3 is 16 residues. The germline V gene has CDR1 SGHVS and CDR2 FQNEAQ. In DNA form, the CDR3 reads TGTGCCAGCATTTCCAGGTCGGAGGGTTCGAGAAACACCATATATTTT. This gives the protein CASISRSEGSRNTIYF.

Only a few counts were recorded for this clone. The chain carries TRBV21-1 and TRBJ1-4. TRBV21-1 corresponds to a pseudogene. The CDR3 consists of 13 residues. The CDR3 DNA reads TGTGCCAGCAGCGCCCGGGGGGAGGAAAAACTGTTTTTT. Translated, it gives CASSARGEEKLFF.

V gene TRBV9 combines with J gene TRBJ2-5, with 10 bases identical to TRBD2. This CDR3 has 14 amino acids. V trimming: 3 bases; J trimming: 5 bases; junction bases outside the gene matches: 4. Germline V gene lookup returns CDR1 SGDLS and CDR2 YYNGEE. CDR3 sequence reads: CASSETSGRETQYF. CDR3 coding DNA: TGTGCCAGCAGCGAGACTAGCGGGCGGGAGACCCAGTACTTC.

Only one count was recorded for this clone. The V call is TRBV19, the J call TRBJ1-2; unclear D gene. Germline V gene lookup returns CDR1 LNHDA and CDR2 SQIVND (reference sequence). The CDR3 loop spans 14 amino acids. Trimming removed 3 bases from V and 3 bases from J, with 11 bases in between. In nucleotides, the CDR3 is TGTGCCAGTAGTATGTGGCGCCAGGACTATGGCTACACCTTC. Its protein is CASSMWRQDYGYTF. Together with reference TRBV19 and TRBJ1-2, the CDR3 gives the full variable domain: DGGITQSPKYLFRKEGQNVTLSCEQNLNHDAMYWYRQDPGQGLRLIYYSQIVNDFQKGDIAEGYSVSREKKESFPLTVTSAQKNPTAFYLCASSMWRQDYGYTFGSGTRLTVV.

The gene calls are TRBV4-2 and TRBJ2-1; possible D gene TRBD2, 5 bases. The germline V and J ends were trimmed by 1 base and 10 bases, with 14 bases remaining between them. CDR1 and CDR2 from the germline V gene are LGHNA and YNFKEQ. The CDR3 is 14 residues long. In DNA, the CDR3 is TGTGCCAGCAGCCAAGTTGAGGACTGGCCGGAGCAGTTCTTC. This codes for CASSQVEDWPEQFF.

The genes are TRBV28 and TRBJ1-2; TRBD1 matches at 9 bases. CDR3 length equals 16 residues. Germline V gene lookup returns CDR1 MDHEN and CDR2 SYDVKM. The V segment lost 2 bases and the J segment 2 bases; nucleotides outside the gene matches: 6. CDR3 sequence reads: CASSLTGTGPNYGYTF. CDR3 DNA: TGTGCCAGCAGTTTAACCGGGACAGGGCCAAACTATGGCTACACCTTC.

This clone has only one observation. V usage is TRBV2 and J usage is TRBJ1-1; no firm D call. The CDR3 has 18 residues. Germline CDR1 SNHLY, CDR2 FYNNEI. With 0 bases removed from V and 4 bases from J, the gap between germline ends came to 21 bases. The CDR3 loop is CASSEARGGLLAGTEAFF. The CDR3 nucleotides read TGTGCCAGCAGTGAAGCCCGGGGAGGGCTTCTAGCGGGCACTGAAGCTTTCTTT.

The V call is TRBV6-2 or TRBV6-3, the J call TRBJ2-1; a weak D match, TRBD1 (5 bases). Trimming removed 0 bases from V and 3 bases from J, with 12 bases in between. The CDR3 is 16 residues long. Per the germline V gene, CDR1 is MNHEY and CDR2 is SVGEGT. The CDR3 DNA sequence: TGTGCCAGCAGTTACTCGGCAGGGAAAGACTACAATGAGCAGTTCTTC. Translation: CASSYSAGKDYNEQFF.

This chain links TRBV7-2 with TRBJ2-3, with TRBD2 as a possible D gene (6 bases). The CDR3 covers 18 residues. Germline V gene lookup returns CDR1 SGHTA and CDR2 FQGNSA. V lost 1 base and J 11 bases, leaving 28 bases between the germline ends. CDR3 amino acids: CASSLVSFRESPIYGQYF. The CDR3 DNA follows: TGTGCCAGCAGCTTAGTATCCTTTCGGGAGAGCCCAATATATGGGCAGTATTTT.